Listed below are T cell receptor beta chains from one sample, sequenced in a study of OX40 agonist ivuxolimab in advanced cancers. Here immunoSEQ multiplex PCR was the method, and the copy in TCRdb shows in-frame clones only, minus some. The table shows 70,000 or so clones, with 90% occurring only once. The sequenced sample was CD4+ or CD8+ T cells sorted from blood, obtained in a trial of the OX40 agonist ivuxolimab. The receptors here all came from an adult with an advanced solid tumor such as melanoma, head and neck, liver or kidney cancer. The CDR3 runs from the conserved cysteine through the conserved F or W. The D gene is left open where the match is weak. Where a row states a size, it is once, few, many or the class of an expanded clone; other rows omit it.

-,TRBJ2-7,TRBV6-6,TRBD2,TGTGCCAGCAGCCCGGGACTAGAGTTTTGGAGCTACGAGCAGTACTTC,CASSPGLEFWSYEQYF
-,TRBJ2-7,TRBV4-1,-,TGCGCCAGCAGCCAAGTTTTGACCAGGGGATACGAGCAGTACTTC,CASSQVLTRGYEQYF
-,TRBJ1-2,TRBV5-4,-,TGTGCCAGCAGCTTACCTAGGCGGGATGGCTACACCTTC,CASSLPRRDGYTF
-,TRBJ2-5,TRBV5-1,-,TGCGCCAGCAGCTTGCGGGGACAAGAGACCCAGTACTTC,CASSLRGQETQYF
few,TRBJ2-7,TRBV6-1,TRBD1,TGTGCCAGCAGTGAGGGACAGGGAAGGGGCCACGAGCAGTACTTC,CASSEGQGRGHEQYF
-,TRBJ2-2,TRBV7-2,-,TGTGCCAGCAGCCCTAAGAGGAACACCGGGGAGCTGTTTTTT,CASSPKRNTGELFF
-,TRBJ2-7,TRBV28,TRBD1,TGTGCCAGCAGTCCAGGGGGCGCAGGCGACGAGCAGTACTTC,CASSPGGAGDEQYF
-,TRBJ1-5,TRBV10-3,-,TGTGCCATCAGTCCACAGGGTGTGAGCAATCAGCCCCAGCATTTT,CAISPQGVSNQPQHF
-,TRBJ2-7,TRBV5-1,-,TGCGCCAGCAGCCTAACCACCGAGAGCTACGAGCAGTACTTC,CASSLTTESYEQYF
-,TRBJ2-2,TRBV7-2,-,TGTGCCAGCAGCTTAAGGTCCAACACCGGGGAGCTGTTTTTT,CASSLRSNTGELFF
once,TRBJ2-4,TRBV18,-,TGTGCCAGCTCACCTGACCCGGGAGTTGCCAAAAACATTCAGTACTTC,CASSPDPGVAKNIQYF
-,TRBJ2-5,TRBV5-1,-,TGCGCCAGCAGCTTGGGCAGTCAAGAGACCCAGTACTTC,CASSLGSQETQYF
-,TRBJ2-7,TRBV4-3,TRBD2,TGCGCCAGCAGCCTGTACCGGGGGGTTTACGAGCAGTACTTC,CASSLYRGVYEQYF
-,TRBJ2-3,TRBV9,-,TGTGCCAGCAGCGTTGTGGCTACCACAGATACGCAGTATTTT,CASSVVATTDTQYF
-,TRBJ2-7,TRBV15,TRBD2,TGTGCCACCAGCAGAGATTATGCTAGCGGGACCTACGAGCAGTACTTC,CATSRDYASGTYEQYF
-,TRBJ1-1,TRBV5-1,-,TGCGCCAGCAGCATAGGACCTGAAGCTTTCTTT,CASSIGPEAFF
-,TRBJ1-3,TRBV6-1,-,TGTGCCAGCAGTGAAGCGCTACAGCGAAACACCATATATTTT,CASSEALQRNTIYF
-,TRBJ2-5,TRBV20-1,-,TGCAGTGCTAGGGGCCAAGAGACCCAGTACTTC,CSARGQETQYF
once,TRBJ2-7,TRBV7-6,-,TGTGCCAGCAGCTTAGGTCCTGGAGAATACGAGCAGTACTTC,CASSLGPGEYEQYF
-,TRBJ2-4,TRBV11-3,-,TGTGCCAGCAGCACAATAGGGGGCAAAAACATTCAGTACTTC,CASSTIGGKNIQYF
few,TRBJ2-1,TRBV30,TRBD2,TGTGCCTGGAGTGTCGCTAGCGGGAGGGTCAATGAGCAGTTCTTC,CAWSVASGRVNEQFF
few,TRBJ2-3,TRBV11-3,-,TGTGCCAGCAGCTTATCCGGTGTAACAGATACGCAGTATTTT,CASSLSGVTDTQYF
-,TRBJ1-4,TRBV7-8,-,TGTGCCAGCAGCAGAGGCCGGGGGGTTAACGAAAAACTGTTTTTT,CASSRGRGVNEKLFF
-,TRBJ2-5,TRBV18,-,TGTGCCAGCTCACCATATCAGGGTCTAGAGACCCAGTACTTC,CASSPYQGLETQYF
-,TRBJ2-2,TRBV5-1,TRBD2,TGCGCCAGCAGCCTAACTAGCGGGCTGAACACCGGGGAGCTGTTTTTT,CASSLTSGLNTGELFF
-,TRBJ2-3,TRBV7-3,-,TGTGCCAGCAGCTTCAGTCAGGCAGATAGCACAGATACGCAGTATTTT,CASSFSQADSTDTQYF
-,TRBJ2-7,TRBV5-4,-,TGTGCCAGCAGCACTCAGAGGGGTTTAACCGCCGAGCAGTACTTC,CASSTQRGLTAEQYF
-,TRBJ1-4,TRBV28,-,TGTGCCAGCAGTTTAAGAGGGGCTTCGACTAATGAAAAACTGTTTTTT,CASSLRGASTNEKLFF
-,TRBJ2-1,TRBV5-4,TRBD1,TGTGCCAGCAGCTTGGTTGGACAGGGGGCTCACAATGAGCAGTTCTTC,CASSLVGQGAHNEQFF
few,TRBJ1-1,TRBV28,TRBD1,TGTGCCAGCAGGACAGGGTGGACTGAAGCTTTCTTT,CASRTGWTEAFF
-,TRBJ2-3,TRBV28,TRBD1,TGTGCCAGCAGTGACCGGGACAGGGAAAATACGCAGTATTTT,CASSDRDRENTQYF
-,TRBJ1-3,TRBV7-2,-,TGTGCCAGCAGCTTAGTAACCAGCTCTGGAAACACCATATATTTT,CASSLVTSSGNTIYF